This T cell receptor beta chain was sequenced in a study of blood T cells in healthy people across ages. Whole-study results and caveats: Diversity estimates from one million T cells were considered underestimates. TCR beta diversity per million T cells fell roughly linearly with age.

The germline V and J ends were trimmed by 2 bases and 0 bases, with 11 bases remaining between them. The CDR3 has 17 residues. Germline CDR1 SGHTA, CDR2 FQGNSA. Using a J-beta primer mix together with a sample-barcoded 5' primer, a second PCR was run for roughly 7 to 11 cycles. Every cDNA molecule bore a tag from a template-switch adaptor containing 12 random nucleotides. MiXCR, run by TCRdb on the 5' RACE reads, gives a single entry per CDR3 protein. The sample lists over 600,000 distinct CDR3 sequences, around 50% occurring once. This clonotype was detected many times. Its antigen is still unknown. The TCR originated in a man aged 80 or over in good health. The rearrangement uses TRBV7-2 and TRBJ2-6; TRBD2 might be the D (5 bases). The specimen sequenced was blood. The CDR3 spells CASSLSWRYSGANVLTF. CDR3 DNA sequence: TGTGCCAGCAGCTTATCCTGGAGGTACTCTGGGGCCAACGTCCTGACTTTC. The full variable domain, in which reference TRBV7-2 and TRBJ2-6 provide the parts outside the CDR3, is GAGVSQSPSNKVTEKGKDVELRCDPISGHTALYWYRQSLGQGLEFLIYFQGNSAPDKSGLPSDRFSAERTGGSVSTLTIQRTQQEDSAVYLCASSLSWRYSGANVLTFGAGSRLTVL.